This entry is about one TCR beta chain. Its specific antigen is unknown. The record has no base qualities; no much larger clone is one base away. Other DNA sequences in the same sample also yield this CDR3. The sample belongs to a study of shared clonotypes between healthy human individuals (dated by TCRdb to about 2020). Background for the entire study: The cohort comprised two women and a few men aged 18 to 49 years. Libraries were prepared and TCR repertoires were sequenced by different laboratories using diverse techniques, in order to increase sequencing depth and limit assay-specific biases. To estimate repertoire size and how much clonotypes are shared between individuals, the study performed deep sequencing of blood TCR repertoires from about 5 healthy adults. Leukapheresis yielded between about 0.94 and 9.5 billion PBMCs per donor. For each donor, three plates each were used for CD4 naive and CD4 memory, two plates were used for CD8 naive, and one plate was used for CD8 memory. Overall study results and their limits: Pairwise subsampling led to the expectation that sequencing depth would affect the degree of clonotype sharing among donors. Because the study included a small number of donors, the genetic and exposure-history diversity represented was limited. Sampling was limited to blood, and TCR repertoires in tissue likely differ from TCR repertoires in blood. Higher generation probabilities were observed for clonotypes shared by all four sorted-subset donors than for non-shared clonotypes. About 5% of naive CD4, 3.5% of naive CD8, approximately 2.2% of memory CD4, and 0.4% of memory CD8 clonotypes were shared across a few donors. Rarefaction of sorted-subset datasets indicated incomplete sequencing despite the large sequencing depth. Estimated clonotype richness was generally larger for naive than for memory subsets.

Using the deep immunoSEQ assay, TCR CDR3 regions were amplified from genomic DNA by multiplex PCR. Extracted genomic DNA from each cell subset was distributed evenly across all wells of several immunoSEQ 96-well plates, and each plate was treated as a replicate. For sorted subsets, 200 to 250 ng genomic DNA, equal to about 30,000 T cell genomes, was loaded into each replicate PCR. The purified libraries were quantified using a Qubit 3.0 fluorometer, sized with a Bioanalyzer 2100, and then quantified again using the KAPA Library Quantification kit. Every immunoSEQ 96-well plate was sequenced on a separate single-read 150-cycle Illumina NextSeq 550 flow cell. On the authors' methods: Because only junctional sequences without quality scores were contained in the immunoSEQ output, filtering matching that applied to full-length reads could not be performed. To assign V/J genes and CDR3, sequences were annotated using PyIR, a Python wrapper for IgBLAST v1.9, with IMGT germline references. Reads were removed for weak V/J assignments (E-value above 1e-6), missing CDR3, stop codons, out-of-frame junctions, or ambiguous translated residues. A V3J clonotype was defined by an identical inferred V gene, J gene, and CDR3 amino acid sequence. To compute the percentage overlap between repertoires, the number of shared unique clonotypes was divided by the size of the smaller repertoire. Repertoire richness was assessed with RTK rarefaction, the Chao1 estimator, and Recon v2.1 estimates of unobserved clonotypes. OLGA was used to compute generation probabilities for all TCRbeta clonotypes that the gDNA method yielded from a handful of donors. What TCRdb holds here is the immuneACCESS table cut down to in-frame rearrangements. Part of the clones is not present; checked against another copy, under half of the missing clones reflect an unresolved V gene, and the others are unexplained. The V and J calls and clone size were taken over from that table, and D and trimming were inferred from the DNA. For this sample the table gives 980,000 or so clones, of which approximately 76% were detected only once. In total, the top ten clones hold over 1.3% of the sample.

Healthy HIV-negative adults with no recently reported acute infections or vaccinations were included as donors. Every donor was a Caucasian adult living in Nashville, Tennessee, USA. CD4+ T cells were enriched through magnetic negative selection, after which naive cells were positively selected on CD45RA and the remaining negative fraction served as the memory subset. Blood was collected by leukapheresis, and PBMCs were isolated by Ficoll-Histopaque density gradient centrifugation and then cryopreserved in liquid nitrogen vapor phase. Purity and quantity of every magnetically sorted T cell population were checked by analytical flow cytometry. From each sorted fraction, genomic DNA was isolated and quantified by UV absorbance on a Nanodrop 2000c. The CDR3 runs 11 residues from the cysteine to the phenylalanine. Just the 33-base CDR3 DNA is kept, in frame starting at base 1. At the junction V is shortened by 5 bases and J by 3 bases, with 5 bases in between. CDR1 and CDR2 are drawn from the germline V gene: SGHTA, FQGNSA.

The sequence derives from a man between 18 and 35 years old in good health. The sample comprised memory CD4+ T cells sorted from blood. Read against the paper, the sample's cell subset or site label means: CD45RA-negative fraction. Rearrangement joined TRBV7-2 to TRBJ2-7, with the D gene call left open. The DNA sequence follows: TGTGCCAGCAGCCTCAGCTACGAGCAGTACTTC. The resulting protein is CASSLSYEQYF. Joined to the reference TRBV7-2 and TRBJ2-7 proteins, this CDR3 gives the full variable domain: GAGVSQSPSNKVTEKGKDVELRCDPISGHTALYWYRQSLGQGLEFLIYFQGNSAPDKSGLPSDRFSAERTGGSVSTLTIQRTQQEDSAVYLCASSLSYEQYFGPGTRLTVT.